This passage covers 24 T cell receptor beta chains from one sample sequenced in a study of identifying expanded T cells in peripheral blood (dated by TCRdb to about 2019). Library prep was done by the immunoSEQ multiplex PCR assay. This is the immuneACCESS table as TCRdb keeps it, with only in-frame sequences that have V and J called. A part of the clones is gone; compared with another copy, unresolved V genes explain less than half, and the rest is unexplained. This sample lists more than 95,000 clones; 84% were detected once. The top ten clones comprise less than 4% of the sample. Sequences were obtained from blood. These receptor sequences come from a person between 18 and 69 years old in good health.

In its sample, this clone was seen a few times. V and J are TRBV30 and TRBJ1-1; no clear D. The CDR3 contains 9 residues. V lost 4 bases to trimming and J lost 5 bases, with 2 bases between them. The germline gives CDR1 GTSNPN, CDR2 SVGIG (reference sequence). The chain's CDR3 is CAWTTEAFF. The CDR3 DNA reads as TGTGCCTGGACAACTGAAGCTTTCTTT.

The chain combines TRBV2 with TRBJ2-7; possible D gene TRBD1, 6 bases. There are 13 residues in the CDR3. The V end was cut by 6 bases, the J end by 3 bases, with 12 bases between. From germline, CDR1 is SNHLY and CDR2 FYNNEI. CDR3 DNA sequence: TGTGCCAGCAGGCGAGCAGGGGACTACGAGCAGTACTTC. Protein product: CASRRAGDYEQYF. Drawing the rest from reference TRBV2 and TRBJ2-7, the complete variable domain is EPEVTQTPSHQVTQMGQEVILRCVPISNHLYFYWYRQILGQKVEFLVSFYNNEISEKSEIFDDQFSVERPDGSNFTLKIRSTKLEDSAMYFCASRRAGDYEQYFGPGTRLTVT.

This clone came up a few times. The chain combines TRBV4-1 with TRBJ2-7; TRBD1 agrees at 7 bases. The CDR3 sequence is 15 residues long. V lost 3 bases to trimming and J lost 3 bases; unmatched junction nucleotides: 8. The germline gives CDR1 MGHRA, CDR2 YSYEKL. CDR3 bases: TGCGCCAGCAGCCATACCGGGACAGAACGCTACGAGCAGTACTTC. Translation: CASSHTGTERYEQYF.

The CDR3 reads CASSRGRDSNNYGYTF. For the CDR3, the DNA is TGTGCCAGCAGCCGCGGCCGGGACAGCAATAACTATGGCTACACCTTC. The chain employs TRBV7-9 and TRBJ1-2; 7 bases are shared with TRBD1. With 5 bases clipped from V and 1 base from J, the junction kept 10 bases outside the gene matches. CDR1 SEHNR and CDR2 FQNEAQ come from the germline V gene (reference sequence). The CDR3 covers 16 residues.

The genes are TRBV19 and TRBJ1-1; TRBD1 might be the D (5 bases). This CDR3 region has 13 residues. V was clipped by 8 bases and J by 7 bases, with 17 bases between them. From germline, CDR1 is LNHDA and CDR2 SQIVND (reference sequence). The DNA for the CDR3 is TGTGCCAGTCTCAGGGTGAACGACGGTGAAGCTTTCTTT. Translation gives CASLRVNDGEAFF.

This clone appeared once. The CDR3 loop reads CASSRDQIHGAFF. Written as DNA, the CDR3 is TGTGCCAGCAGCAGGGACCAAATACACGGAGCTTTCTTT. J is TRBJ1-1 and V is TRBV5-4, with a possible D match to TRBD1 (5 bases). Trimming took 4 bases from V and 10 from J, leaving 17 bases between them. The CDR3 runs to 13 residues. Germline V lookup: CDR1 SGHNT, CDR2 YYREEE (reference sequence).

CDR3 in DNA: TGTGCCAGCAGCACCCCGAACAGTATCTATGGCTACACCTTC. It yields the protein CASSTPNSIYGYTF. This chain links TRBV9 with TRBJ1-2; unclear D gene. The CDR3 contains 14 residues. Germline V gives CDR1 SGDLS, CDR2 YYNGEE. Trimming stripped 4 bases from V and 4 bases from J, with 14 bases between.

The sample holds one count of this clone. The chain recombines TRBV25-1 with TRBJ1-1; D is unclear. Germline lookup yields CDR1 MGHDK and CDR2 SYGVNS. V was pared by 2 bases and J by 10 bases, with 8 bases between. The CDR3 length is 11 residues. CDR3 DNA: TGTGCCAGCAGTGAACGGCCTGGAGCTTTCTTT. As protein: CASSERPGAFF. The entire variable domain, with the rest obtained from reference TRBV25-1 and TRBJ1-1, is as follows: EADIYQTPRYLVIGTGKKITLECSQTMGHDKMYWYQQDPGMELHLIHYSYGVNSTEKGDLSSESTVSRIRTEHFPLTLESARPSHTSQYLCASSERPGAFFGQGTRLTVV.

V gene TRBV25-1 combines with J gene TRBJ1-2; TRBD1 aligns across 9 bases. The germline gives CDR1 MGHDK, CDR2 SYGVNS. The CDR3 extends over 14 amino acids. V lost 3 bases and J lost 8; bases outside the gene matches: 7. The CDR3 loop reads CASSDKQGARGYTF. CDR3 nucleotides: TGTGCCAGCAGTGATAAACAGGGGGCGCGCGGCTACACCTTC.

The J gene is TRBJ2-7, the V gene TRBV4-3; unclear D gene. This CDR3 has 16 amino acids. Trimming cost V 0 bases and J 0 bases, with 12 bases left between them. Germline V CDR1 and CDR2: LGHNA, YSLEER. For the CDR3, the DNA is TGCGCCAGCAGCCAAGATCCGACATACGGCTCCTACGAGCAGTACTTC. Protein sequence: CASSQDPTYGSYEQYF.

The rearrangement joins TRBV9 to TRBJ2-3; no clear D. CDR3 length equals 17 residues. CDR1 SGDLS and CDR2 YYNGEE come from the germline V gene. V lost 1 base and J 5 bases, leaving 20 bases between the germline ends. CDR3 sequence reads: CASSVKEYDPRGDTQYF. Written as DNA, the CDR3 is TGTGCCAGCAGCGTAAAGGAGTATGATCCCCGTGGAGATACGCAGTATTTT.

V and J are TRBV6-6 and TRBJ1-1; D is possibly TRBD1 (5 bases). Germline CDR1 and CDR2: MNHNY and SVGAGI (reference sequence). Deletions cut 4 bases from V and 1 base from J, with 16 bases between. This CDR3 comprises 16 residues. The CDR3 DNA follows: TGTGCCAGCAGTTCCCCCTCGGGGGTTAAGAACACTGAAGCTTTCTTT. This codes for CASSSPSGVKNTEAFF.

V gene TRBV18 combines with J gene TRBJ2-6; TRBD2 might be the D (6 bases). CDR3 size: 19 residues. Per germline, CDR1 KGHSH and CDR2 LQKENI. The germline V and J ends were trimmed by 6 bases and 4 bases, with 25 bases remaining between them. CDR3 sequence (DNA): TGTGCCAGCTCGCTCGGGGGAACAAACGCTCTATCGGGGGCCAACGTCCTGACTTTC. This translates into CASSLGGTNALSGANVLTF. Combining the CDR3 with reference TRBV18 and TRBJ2-6 gives the whole variable domain NAGVMQNPRHLVRRRGQEARLRCSPMKGHSHVYWYRQLPEEGLKFMVYLQKENIIDESGMPKERFSAEFPKEGPSILRIQQVVRGDSAAYFCASSLGGTNALSGANVLTFGAGSRLTVL.

The chain carries TRBV5-4 and TRBJ2-7, with D perhaps TRBD2 (6 bases). Trimming shortened V by 0 bases and J by 0 bases, and 22 bases separated the two germline ends. Germline V lookup: CDR1 SGHNT, CDR2 YYREEE (reference sequence). The CDR3 is 19 residues long. CDR3 loop: CASSLDVPSLAEGSYEQYF. The CDR3 region has the DNA TGTGCCAGCAGCTTGGACGTACCATCTTTGGCGGAGGGCTCCTACGAGCAGTACTTC.

This chain links TRBV7-9 with TRBJ1-5; D might be TRBD1 (5 bases). The CDR3 totals 14 residues. V was clipped by 5 bases and J by 2 bases, with 10 bases between them. Per germline, CDR1 SEHNR and CDR2 FQNEAQ (reference sequence). The CDR3 protein is CASSPATGNQPQHF. CDR3 DNA sequence: TGTGCCAGCAGCCCAGCGACAGGCAATCAGCCCCAGCATTTT.

The rearrangement joins TRBV7-3 to TRBJ2-3, with D possibly TRBD1 on 5 matching bases. Germline values: CDR1 SGHTA, CDR2 FQGTGA. Trimming stripped 5 bases from V and 2 bases from J, with 14 bases between. This CDR3 comprises 15 residues. This CDR3 reads CASSPQGILTDTQYF. The CDR3 nucleotides are TGTGCCAGCAGCCCCCAGGGAATACTCACAGATACGCAGTATTTT.

The chain is built from TRBV20-1 and TRBJ1-2; D is uncertain. Trimming left V 3 bases short and J 1 base short, with 3 bases between. From germline, CDR1 is DFQATT and CDR2 SNEGSKA (reference sequence). The CDR3 consists of 11 residues. Written as DNA, the CDR3 is TGCAGTGCTAGTTATAACTATGGCTACACCTTC. Protein sequence: CSASYNYGYTF.

J is TRBJ2-3 and V is TRBV30, with a weak D call TRBD2 (6 bases). The CDR3 has 11 amino acids. The germline V gene encodes CDR1 GTSNPN and CDR2 SVGIG (reference sequence). V lost 1 base and J lost 8, with 7 bases in between. In DNA, the CDR3 is TGTGCCTGGAGTGCCGGGGGTACGCAGTATTTT. Its translation: CAWSAGGTQYF.

V is TRBV19 and J is TRBJ1-3, with D perhaps TRBD1 (5 bases). Between the trimmed V and J ends, which lost 4 bases and 2 bases, there was a span of 6 bases. Germline loops: CDR1 LNHDA, CDR2 SQIVND (reference sequence). This CDR3 is built from 13 residues. CDR3 sequence: CASSTRAGNTIYF. In DNA, the CDR3 is TGTGCCAGTAGTACCAGGGCTGGAAACACCATATATTTT.

The J gene is TRBJ2-3, the V gene TRBV5-1; 12 bases map to TRBD2. Germline V gives CDR1 SGHRS, CDR2 YFSETQ. The CDR3 covers 14 residues. V dropped 5 bases and J dropped 8; count of bases not matched to a gene: 6. The CDR3: CASSLTSGGGTQYF. CDR3 nucleotides: TGCGCCAGCAGTCTGACTAGCGGGGGAGGTACGCAGTATTTT.

The V call is TRBV19, the J call TRBJ2-1; TRBD2 matches 12 bases. This CDR3 has 16 amino acids. Germline-derived CDR1 and CDR2 are LNHDA and SQIVND (reference sequence). The J segment lost 5 bases and the V segment lost 4 bases, leaving 6 bases of the junction unmatched. The CDR3 bases are TGTGCCAGTAGTAGGGGGGGGACTAGCGGGCACAATGAGCAGTTCTTC. It is translated as CASSRGGTSGHNEQFF.

CDR3 amino acids: CASSLFSGAGANVLTF. The CDR3 coding sequence is TGTGCCAGCAGCTTATTCTCCGGGGCTGGGGCCAACGTCCTGACTTTC. The J gene is TRBJ2-6, the V gene TRBV7-9; D perhaps matches TRBD2 (5 bases). Germline CDR1 SEHNR, CDR2 FQNEAQ (reference sequence). The V end was cut by 2 bases, the J end by 2 bases, with 10 bases between. The CDR3 runs to 16 residues.

This chain joins TRBV5-8 and TRBJ1-1; TRBD1 matches 8 bases. After removal of 3 bases from V and 1 base from J, the junction contained 5 bases not matched to a gene. CDR3 length equals 15 residues. Per germline, CDR1 SGHTS and CDR2 YDEGEE. CDR3 DNA: TGTGCCAGCAGCTCGAGACAGGGGCGGAACACTGAAGCTTTCTTT. It is translated as CASSSRQGRNTEAFF.

The CDR3 is CASSQDRISYEQYF. CDR3 sequence (DNA): TGTGCCAGCAGCCAAGATAGGATCTCCTACGAGCAGTACTTC. This chain connects TRBV14 to TRBJ2-7; unclear D gene. The germline V and J ends were trimmed by 0 bases and 0 bases, with 6 bases remaining between them. CDR1 is SGHDN and CDR2 is FVKESK in the germline V gene. The CDR3 covers 14 residues.